A single sample is the source of the 16 T cell receptor beta chains below, sequenced in a study of blood T cell repertoires in COVID-19. The method was immunoSEQ multiplex PCR; TCRdb's version includes in-frame clones alone and lacks a portion of them. The sample lists about 240,000 clones; around 84% were seen once. The sample consisted of peripheral blood. The receptors originated from a woman younger than 30 with acute or convalescent COVID-19.

The chain links TRBV7-2 to TRBJ2-7; D might be TRBD1 (5 bases). The CDR3 contains 16 residues. Germline V gene sequence: CDR1 SGHTA, CDR2 FQGNSA. Trimming took 1 base from V and 1 from J, leaving 14 bases between them. The CDR3 DNA follows: TGTGCCAGCAGCTTAGTTGGTCAGGGCCGGTCCTACGAGCAGTACTTC. The encoded protein is CASSLVGQGRSYEQYF.

J is TRBJ1-2 and V is TRBV15; D perhaps matches TRBD1 (6 bases). CDR1 and CDR2 (germline): LNHNV, YYDKDF (reference sequence). V was pared by 3 bases and J by 4 bases, with 15 bases between. The CDR3 consists of 15 residues. The CDR3 spells CATSSRSGGPYGYTF. DNA of the CDR3: TGTGCCACCAGCAGTCGTTCGGGGGGCCCCTATGGCTACACCTTC.

The chain employs TRBV5-8 and TRBJ2-7; D gene unclear. Germline values: CDR1 SGHTS, CDR2 YDEGEE. This CDR3 spans 13 amino acids. V was cut by 4 bases and J by 4 bases, with 12 bases left in between. CDR3 nucleotide sequence: TGTGCCAGCAGCGGGCAGTCGTCATACGAGCAGTACTTC. Protein: CASSGQSSYEQYF.

V and J are TRBV7-2 and TRBJ2-5, with D unclear. The CDR3 spans 14 residues. Looked up from germline, CDR1 is SGHTA and CDR2 is FQGNSA. Trimming pared 2 bases from V and 4 bases from J, leaving 11 bases between. The CDR3 DNA sequence: TGTGCCAGCAGCTTATCGTTTCAGATAGAGACCCAGTACTTC. This encodes CASSLSFQIETQYF.

This clone was seen a few times. The chain joins TRBV27 to TRBJ1-5; 7 bases are shared with TRBD1. From germline, CDR1 is MNHEY and CDR2 SMNVEV (reference sequence). V was pared by 4 bases and J by 7 bases, with 4 bases of the junction left unmatched. There are 13 residues in the CDR3. The CDR3 spells CASSWDRYQPQHF. The DNA of the CDR3 is TGTGCCAGCAGTTGGGACAGATACCAGCCCCAGCATTTT.

In this sample, this clone turned up a few times. The CDR3 here is CASSQVTNTDTQYF. Written as DNA, the CDR3 is TGTGCCAGCAGCCAAGTCACAAACACAGATACGCAGTATTTT. The chain couples TRBV14 to TRBJ2-3; D unresolved. V lost 1 base, J lost 2 bases, and 7 bases lay in between. Germline V gene lookup returns CDR1 SGHDN and CDR2 FVKESK. The CDR3 sequence is 14 residues long.

The DNA of the CDR3 is TGTGCCAGCACTTTTAGACCCCGGAGCCACACAGATACGCAGTATTTT. Translated, it gives CASTFRPRSHTDTQYF. The chain recombines TRBV6-6 with TRBJ2-3; D unresolved. Germline-derived CDR1 and CDR2 are MNHNY and SVGAGI (reference sequence). Trimming shortened V by 7 bases and J by 2 bases, and 19 bases separated the two germline ends. This CDR3 has 16 amino acids.

The chain combines TRBV5-6 with TRBJ2-7; D is undetermined. V dropped 0 bases and J dropped 6 bases, with 7 bases sitting between them. The CDR3 runs to 12 residues. Looked up from germline, CDR1 is SGHDT and CDR2 is YYEEEE. This CDR3 is CASSLDPVEQYF. The CDR3 region has the DNA TGTGCCAGCAGCTTGGATCCCGTCGAGCAGTACTTC.

The V gene is TRBV15, the J gene TRBJ2-3, with 11 bases fitting TRBD2. With V trimmed by 4 bases and J by 1 base, 7 bases remained unmatched. This CDR3 has 17 amino acids. Germline V gene sequence: CDR1 LNHNV, CDR2 YYDKDF (reference sequence). The CDR3 DNA follows: TGTGCCACCAGCAAATTACTAGCGGGAGTTGGCACAGATACGCAGTATTTT. Its protein is CATSKLLAGVGTDTQYF.

This chain links TRBV27 with TRBJ2-1, with 7 bases that match TRBD1. Trimming removed 5 bases from V and 0 bases from J; junction bases left unmatched: 7. From germline, CDR1 is MNHEY and CDR2 SMNVEV (reference sequence). The CDR3 spans 16 residues. CDR3 amino acids: CASSRGQPSSYNEQFF. In nucleotides, the CDR3 is TGTGCCAGCAGTCGGGGACAGCCGAGCTCCTACAATGAGCAGTTCTTC.

This rearrangement joins TRBV9 to TRBJ1-2; D ambiguous. The CDR3 is 11 residues long. Germline V CDR1 and CDR2: SGDLS, YYNGEE. V was trimmed by 5 bases and J by 8 bases, leaving 10 bases between them. CDR3 residues: CASSDLAGYTF. The CDR3 nucleotides are TGTGCCAGCAGTGACTTGGCAGGCTACACCTTC.

The rearrangement joins TRBV6-1 to TRBJ1-5; 7 bases line up with TRBD1. The CDR3 consists of 16 residues. The V gene end was trimmed by 3 bases and the J gene end by 6 bases; junction bases not matched to a gene: 11. Germline V lookup: CDR1 MNHNS, CDR2 SASEGT. The CDR3 DNA reads as TGTGCCAGCAGTGATAGCAGGGCAGGGGGAGGTCAGCCCCAGCATTTT. It translates to CASSDSRAGGGQPQHF.

The chain uses TRBV13 and TRBJ2-7; TRBD2 is a possible D gene (5 bases). V lost 5 bases and J lost 4, with 18 bases in between. Germline V gene data show CDR1 as PRHDT and CDR2 as FYEKMQ (reference sequence). The CDR3 has 15 residues. CDR3 sequence: CASSPPSGRRYEQYF. As DNA, the CDR3 is TGTGCCAGCAGCCCACCTAGTGGGAGACGTTACGAGCAGTACTTC.

The chain joins TRBV6-5 to TRBJ2-1; tentatively, D is TRBD2 (6 bases). Looked up from germline, CDR1 is MNHEY and CDR2 is SVGAGI. CDR3 size: 15 residues. V lost 2 bases and J lost 11, with 19 bases in between. The CDR3 DNA sequence: TGTGCCAGCAGTTACCGCTACGGGGGTACGGGCAAGCAGTTCTTC. Translated: CASSYRYGGTGKQFF.

The chain combines TRBV9 with TRBJ2-2; 7 nucleotides align to TRBD1. The germline CDR1 and CDR2 sequences are SGDLS and YYNGEE. The CDR3 has 16 residues. The ends lost 0 bases at V and 3 bases at J; junction bases unmatched: 5. The CDR3 spells CASSVVGTDYTGELFF. CDR3 nucleotides: TGTGCCAGCAGCGTAGTGGGGACAGATTACACCGGGGAGCTGTTTTTT. The whole variable domain, filled in from reference TRBV9 and TRBJ2-2, reads DSGVTQTPKHLITATGQRVTLRCSPRSGDLSVYWYQQSLDQGLQFLIQYYNGEERAKGNILERFSAQQFPDLHSELNLSSLELGDSALYFCASSVVGTDYTGELFFGEGSRLTVL.

The J gene is TRBJ1-4, the V gene TRBV7-2; 7 positions agree with TRBD1. Trimming removed 4 bases from V and 8 bases from J; junction bases left unmatched: 7. The CDR3 length is 14 residues. CDR1 SGHTA and CDR2 FQGNSA come from the germline V gene. The chain's CDR3 is CASSSRQGPEKLFF. In nucleotides, the CDR3 is TGTGCCAGCAGCTCCCGACAGGGCCCCGAAAAACTGTTTTTT.